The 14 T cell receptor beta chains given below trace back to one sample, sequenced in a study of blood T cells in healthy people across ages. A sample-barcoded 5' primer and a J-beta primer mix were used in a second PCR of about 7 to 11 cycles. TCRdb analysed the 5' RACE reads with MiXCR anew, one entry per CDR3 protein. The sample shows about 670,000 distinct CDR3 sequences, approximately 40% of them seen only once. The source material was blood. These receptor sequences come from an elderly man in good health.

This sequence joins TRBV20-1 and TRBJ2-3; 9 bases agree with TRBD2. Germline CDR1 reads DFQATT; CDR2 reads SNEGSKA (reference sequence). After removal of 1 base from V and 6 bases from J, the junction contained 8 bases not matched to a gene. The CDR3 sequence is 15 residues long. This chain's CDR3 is CSARAPSGGRDTQYF. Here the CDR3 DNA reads TGCAGTGCTAGAGCCCCGAGCGGGGGGAGGGATACGCAGTATTTT.

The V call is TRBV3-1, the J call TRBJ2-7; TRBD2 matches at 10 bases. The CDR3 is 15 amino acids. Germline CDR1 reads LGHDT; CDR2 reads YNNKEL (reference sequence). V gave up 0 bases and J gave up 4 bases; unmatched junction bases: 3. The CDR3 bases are TGTGCCAGCAGCCAAGAGGGGACTAGCGTTTACGAGCAGTACTTC. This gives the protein CASSQEGTSVYEQYF.

CDR3 sequence: CSAPNRQGLKNIQYF. Here the CDR3 DNA reads TGCAGTGCTCCAAACCGACAGGGCTTGAAAAACATTCAGTACTTC. This chain connects TRBV20-1 to TRBJ2-4, with 7 bases identical to TRBD1. Trimming removed 5 bases from V and 4 bases from J; junction bases left unmatched: 11. The CDR3 covers 15 residues. Germline CDR1 DFQATT, CDR2 SNEGSKA (reference sequence).

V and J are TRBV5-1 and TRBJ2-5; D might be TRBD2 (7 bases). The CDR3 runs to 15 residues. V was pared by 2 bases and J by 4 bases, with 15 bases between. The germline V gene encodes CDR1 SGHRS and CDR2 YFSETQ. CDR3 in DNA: TGCGCCAGCAGCTTTCCGGGGGGCCGGCGAGAGACCCAGTACTTC. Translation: CASSFPGGRRETQYF.

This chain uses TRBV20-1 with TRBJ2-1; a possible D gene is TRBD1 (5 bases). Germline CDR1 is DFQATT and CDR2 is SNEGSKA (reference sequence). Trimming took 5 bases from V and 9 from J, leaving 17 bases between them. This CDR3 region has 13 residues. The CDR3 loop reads CSADPRRDGEQFF. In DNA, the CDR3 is TGCAGTGCTGACCCACGCAGGGATGGTGAGCAGTTCTTC.

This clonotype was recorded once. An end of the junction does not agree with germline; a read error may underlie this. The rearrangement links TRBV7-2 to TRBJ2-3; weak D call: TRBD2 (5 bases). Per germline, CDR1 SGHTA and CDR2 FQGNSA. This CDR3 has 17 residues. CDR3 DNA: TGTGCCGGCAGCCCAACGGGGTGGCGCAGCAGGACAGATACGCAGTATTTT. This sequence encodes CAGSPTGWRSRTDTQYF. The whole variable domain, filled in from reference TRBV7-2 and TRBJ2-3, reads GAGVSQSPSNKVTEKGKDVELRCDPISGHTALYWYRQSLGQGLEFLIYFQGNSAPDKSGLPSDRFSAERTGGSVSTLTIQRTQQEDSAVYLCAGSPTGWRSRTDTQYFGPGTRLTVL.

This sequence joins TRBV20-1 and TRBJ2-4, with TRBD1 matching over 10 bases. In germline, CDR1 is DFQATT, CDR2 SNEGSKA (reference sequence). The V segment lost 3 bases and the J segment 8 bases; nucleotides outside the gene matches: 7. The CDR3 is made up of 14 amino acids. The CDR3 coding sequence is TGCAGTGCTAGCCGCCGGGACAGGGGTGACATTCAGTACTTC. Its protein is CSASRRDRGDIQYF.

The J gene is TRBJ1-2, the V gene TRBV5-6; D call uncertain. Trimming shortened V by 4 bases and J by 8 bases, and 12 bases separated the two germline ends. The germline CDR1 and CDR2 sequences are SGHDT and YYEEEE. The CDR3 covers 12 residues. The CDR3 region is CASSLEAEGYTF. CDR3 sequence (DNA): TGTGCCAGCAGCCTGGAGGCAGAAGGCTACACCTTC. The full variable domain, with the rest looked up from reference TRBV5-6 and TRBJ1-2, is DAGVTQSPTHLIKTRGQQVTLRCSPKSGHDTVSWYQQALGQGPQFIFQYYEEEERQRGNFPDRFSGHQFPNYSSELNVNALLLGDSALYLCASSLEAEGYTFGSGTRLTVV.

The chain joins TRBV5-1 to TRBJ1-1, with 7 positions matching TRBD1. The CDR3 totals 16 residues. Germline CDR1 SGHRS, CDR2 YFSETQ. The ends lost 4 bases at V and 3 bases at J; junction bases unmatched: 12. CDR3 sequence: CASSLPPTGSDTEAFF. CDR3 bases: TGCGCCAGCAGCCTCCCACCGACAGGGTCTGACACTGAAGCTTTCTTT.

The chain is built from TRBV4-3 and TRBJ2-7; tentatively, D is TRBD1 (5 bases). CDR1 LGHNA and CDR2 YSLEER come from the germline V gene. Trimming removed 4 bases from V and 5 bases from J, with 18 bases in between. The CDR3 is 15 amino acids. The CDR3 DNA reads TGCGCCAGCAGCCGAGCCCTATGGACATACAACGAGCAGTACTTC. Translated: CASSRALWTYNEQYF.

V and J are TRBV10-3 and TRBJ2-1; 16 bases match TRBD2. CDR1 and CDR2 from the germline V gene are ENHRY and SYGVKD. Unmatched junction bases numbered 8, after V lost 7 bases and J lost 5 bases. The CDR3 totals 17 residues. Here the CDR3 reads CAIKGTSGGASDNEQFF. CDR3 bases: TGTGCCATCAAGGGGACTAGCGGGGGGGCCTCTGACAATGAGCAGTTCTTC.

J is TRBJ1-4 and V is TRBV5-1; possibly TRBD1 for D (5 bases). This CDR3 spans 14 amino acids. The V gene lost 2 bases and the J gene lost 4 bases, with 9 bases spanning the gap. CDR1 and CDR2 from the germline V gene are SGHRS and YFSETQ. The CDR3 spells CASSFGTYNEKLFF. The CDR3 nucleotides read TGCGCCAGCAGCTTTGGGACGTATAATGAAAAACTGTTTTTT. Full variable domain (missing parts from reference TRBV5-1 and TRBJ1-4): KAGVTQTPRYLIKTRGQQVTLSCSPISGHRSVSWYQQTPGQGLQFLFEYFSETQRNKGNFPGRFSGRQFSNSRSEMNVSTLELGDSALYLCASSFGTYNEKLFFGSGTQLSVL.

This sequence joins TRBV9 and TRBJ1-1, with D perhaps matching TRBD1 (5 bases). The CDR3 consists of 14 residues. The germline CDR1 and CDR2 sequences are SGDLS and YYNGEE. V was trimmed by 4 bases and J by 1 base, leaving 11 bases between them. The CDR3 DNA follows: TGTGCCAGCAGCACAACGACAGCGAACACTGAAGCTTTCTTT. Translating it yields CASSTTTANTEAFF.

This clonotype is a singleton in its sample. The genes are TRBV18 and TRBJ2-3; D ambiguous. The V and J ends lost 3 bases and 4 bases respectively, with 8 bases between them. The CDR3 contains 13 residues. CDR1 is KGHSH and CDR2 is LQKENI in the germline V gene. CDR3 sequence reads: CASSPFASDTQYF. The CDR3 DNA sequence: TGTGCCAGCTCACCTTTCGCTTCAGATACGCAGTATTTT.